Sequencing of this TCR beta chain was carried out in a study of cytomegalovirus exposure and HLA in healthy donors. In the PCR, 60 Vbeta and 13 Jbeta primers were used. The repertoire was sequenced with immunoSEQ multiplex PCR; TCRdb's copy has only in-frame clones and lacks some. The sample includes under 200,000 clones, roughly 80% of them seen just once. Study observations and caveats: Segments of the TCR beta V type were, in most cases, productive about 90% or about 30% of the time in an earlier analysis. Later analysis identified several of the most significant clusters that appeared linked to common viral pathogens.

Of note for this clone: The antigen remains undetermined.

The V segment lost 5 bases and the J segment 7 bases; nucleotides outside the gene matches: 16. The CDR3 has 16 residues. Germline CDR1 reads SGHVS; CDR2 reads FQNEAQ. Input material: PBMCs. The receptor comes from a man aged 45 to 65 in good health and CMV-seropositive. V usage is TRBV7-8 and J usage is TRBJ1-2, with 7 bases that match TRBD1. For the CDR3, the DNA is TGTGCCAGCAGCCTAGGGGACAGACCCATCCCGCCTGGCTACACCTTC. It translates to CASSLGDRPIPPGYTF.